The clone carrying this T cell receptor beta chain was detected only once. Time point described: newly diagnosed GD, antithyroid drugs for less than 3 months. Extracted RNA from PBMCs served as the source of the TCR library. The CDR3 runs to 15 residues. V lost 4 bases and J lost 7; bases outside the gene matches: 9. These data are taken from a study of regulatory T cells in long-lasting Graves disease. The TCR beta library used iRepertoire HTBI primers with Arm-PCR amplification of CDR3. A single record per CDR3 protein comes from TCRdb applying MiXCR to the multiplex PCR reads. Among around 480,000 distinct CDR3 sequences listed, 15% to 20% were seen once. This same sample was also part of a study on T cells in Graves' hyperthyroidism and ophthalmopathy.

The V gene is TRBV12-3 or TRBV12-4, the J gene TRBJ2-7; 11 bases line up with TRBD2. The source material was peripheral blood mononuclear cells (PBMCs), sampled at new diagnosis, from a patient treated with antithyroid drugs. This sequence originates from a man between 40 and 49 years old with Graves disease. This CDR3 is CASSSGTSGYNEQYF. CDR3 in DNA: TGTGCCAGCAGTTCCGGGACTAGCGGATACAATGAGCAGTACTTC.